Below, 12 T cell receptor beta chains from the same sample are listed, as sequenced in a study of blood T cell repertoires in COVID-19. Assay used: immunoSEQ multiplex PCR; TCRdb lists only in-frame clones, some missing. The sample carries over 150,000 clones, approximately 90% recorded once. The sample was peripheral blood. The receptors derive from a woman aged 60 to 75 who had recovered from COVID-19.

This clone was seen a handful of times. The chain has TRBV2 and TRBJ1-4; D gene unclear. The CDR3 is 12 residues long. V lost 4 bases to trimming and J lost 6 bases, with 6 bases between them. The germline V gene has CDR1 SNHLY and CDR2 FYNNEI. CDR3 nucleotide sequence: TGTGCCAGCAGTGGACTGGATGAAAAACTGTTTTTT. This codes for CASSGLDEKLFF.

The chain uses TRBV2 and TRBJ2-1, with D possibly TRBD1 on 6 matching bases. This CDR3 comprises 14 residues. Looked up from germline, CDR1 is SNHLY and CDR2 is FYNNEI. Trimming took off 7 bases at V and 3 bases at J, with 13 bases between the two ends. The CDR3 DNA reads as TGTGCCAGCAATGGGGGCTCGATCTACAATGAGCAGTTCTTC. This translates into CASNGGSIYNEQFF.

The CDR3 coding sequence is TGTGCCAGTAGTATACCGGACAGGGGGTCGAGTGAAGCTTTCTTT. Its protein is CASSIPDRGSSEAFF. The rearrangement links TRBV19 to TRBJ1-1; 10 bases fit TRBD1. Germline CDR1 is LNHDA and CDR2 is SQIVND (reference sequence). Trimming took 2 bases from V and 7 from J; bases not matched to a gene: 7. CDR3 length: 15 amino acids.

The genes are TRBV5-1 and TRBJ1-4, with 9 nucleotides matching TRBD1. V dropped 4 bases and J dropped 3; count of bases not matched to a gene: 4. Germline assignment: CDR1 SGHRS and CDR2 YFSETQ. This CDR3 region has 15 residues. For the CDR3, the DNA is TGCGCCAGCAGCCCCGGACAGGGGTCTAATGAAAAACTGTTTTTT. Encoded protein: CASSPGQGSNEKLFF.

V and J are TRBV28 and TRBJ2-2; tentatively, D is TRBD2 (5 bases). Germline loops: CDR1 MDHEN, CDR2 SYDVKM. The CDR3 is made up of 15 amino acids. The ends were cut back, 2 bases at V and 6 bases at J, with 13 bases in the middle. The CDR3 DNA reads as TGTGCCAGCAGTTTAGCTCAAACAGCGGCCGGGGAGCTGTTTTTT. Residues: CASSLAQTAAGELFF. The complete variable domain, with remaining parts taken from reference TRBV28 and TRBJ2-2, reads DVKVTQSSRYLVKRTGEKVFLECVQDMDHENMFWYRQDPGLGLRLIYFSYDVKMKEKGDIPEGYSVSREKKERFSLILESASTNQTSMYLCASSLAQTAAGELFFGEGSRLTVL.

This clone was seen only once. V and J are TRBV19 and TRBJ1-2; 7 bases align to TRBD1. The length of the CDR3 is 17 residues. CDR1 is LNHDA and CDR2 is SQIVND in the germline V gene (reference sequence). The junction had 18 bases not matched to a gene; V was cut back by 7 bases and J by 4 bases. For the CDR3, the DNA is TGTGCCAGTACCTCGATGGGGGGACAGCGGCTTAGCTATGGCTACACCTTC. Its translation is CASTSMGGQRLSYGYTF.

The genes are TRBV7-9 and TRBJ1-2; TRBD1 might be the D (5 bases). The CDR3 runs to 13 residues. The germline V gene has CDR1 SEHNR and CDR2 FQNEAQ (reference sequence). Deletions cut 4 bases from V and 8 bases from J, with 14 bases between. The CDR3 coding sequence is TGTGCCAGCAGCTCCTCTCAGGGTTTGGGCTACACCTTC. Translated, it gives CASSSSQGLGYTF.

J is TRBJ1-5 and V is TRBV2; TRBD1 aligns across 8 bases. This CDR3 spans 17 amino acids. Unmatched junction bases numbered 8, after V lost 1 base and J lost 3 bases. Germline CDR1 and CDR2: SNHLY and FYNNEI. The CDR3 DNA reads as TGTGCCAGCAGTGAAGGGTCCCCAGGGGGCACCAATCAGCCCCAGCATTTT. Translating gives CASSEGSPGGTNQPQHF.

V is TRBV21-1 and J is TRBJ2-2; the D call in the table, TRBD1, was not verified against the DNA. TRBV21-1 is deemed a pseudogene. The CDR3 has 16 amino acids. For the CDR3, the DNA is TGTGCCAGCAGCAAAGAAAAGACAGGCCCGACCGGGGAGCTGTTTTTT. Translated: CASSKEKTGPTGELFF.

V gene TRBV15 combines with J gene TRBJ2-1; 10 nucleotides line up with TRBD2. The CDR3 length is 15 residues. The ends lost 4 bases at V and 6 bases at J; junction bases unmatched: 6. CDR1 is LNHNV, CDR2 YYDKDF, per germline (reference sequence). The CDR3 loop is CATSKERGGRNEQFF. The CDR3 coding sequence is TGTGCCACCAGCAAAGAGCGGGGGGGCCGCAATGAGCAGTTCTTC.

This chain connects TRBV3-1 (or the pseudogene TRBV3-2) to TRBJ1-4; perhaps TRBD1 as D (5 bases). Germline CDR1 and CDR2: LGHDT and YNNKEL (reference sequence). Trimming pared 4 bases from V and 8 bases from J, leaving 17 bases between. CDR3 size: 15 residues. The CDR3 loop is CASSPFQGGGEKLFF. In DNA, the CDR3 is TGTGCCAGCAGCCCCTTTCAGGGTGGTGGGGAAAAACTGTTTTTT.

V is TRBV13 and J is TRBJ1-2, with D hard to call. The CDR3 is made up of 13 amino acids. Trimming removed 2 bases at V and 8 bases at J, with 12 bases between. Germline V lookup: CDR1 PRHDT, CDR2 FYEKMQ (reference sequence). The CDR3 region is CASSLPARGGYTF. The CDR3 DNA reads as TGTGCCAGCAGCTTACCGGCCCGAGGGGGCTACACCTTC.